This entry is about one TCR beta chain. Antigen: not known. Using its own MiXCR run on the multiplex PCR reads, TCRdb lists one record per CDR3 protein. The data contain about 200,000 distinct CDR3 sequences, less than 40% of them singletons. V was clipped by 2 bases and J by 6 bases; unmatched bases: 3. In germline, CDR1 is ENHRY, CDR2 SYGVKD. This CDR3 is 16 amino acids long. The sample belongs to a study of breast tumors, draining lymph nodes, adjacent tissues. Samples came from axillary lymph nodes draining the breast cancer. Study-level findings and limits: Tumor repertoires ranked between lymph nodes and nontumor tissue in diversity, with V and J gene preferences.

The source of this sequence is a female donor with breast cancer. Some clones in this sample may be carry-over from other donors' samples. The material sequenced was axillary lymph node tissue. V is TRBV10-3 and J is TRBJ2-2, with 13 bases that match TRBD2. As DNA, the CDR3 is TGTGCCATCAGTGAGGGGACTAGCGGGGAACCCGGGGAGCTGTTTTTT. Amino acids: CAISEGTSGEPGELFF.